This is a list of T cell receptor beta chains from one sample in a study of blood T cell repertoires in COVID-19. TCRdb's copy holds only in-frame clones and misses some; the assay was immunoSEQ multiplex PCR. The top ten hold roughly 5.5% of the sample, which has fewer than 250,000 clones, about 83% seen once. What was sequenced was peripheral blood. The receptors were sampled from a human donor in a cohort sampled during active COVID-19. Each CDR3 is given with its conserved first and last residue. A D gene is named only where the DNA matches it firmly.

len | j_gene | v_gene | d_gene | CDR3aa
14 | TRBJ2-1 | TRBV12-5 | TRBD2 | CASGLTSGIFEQFF
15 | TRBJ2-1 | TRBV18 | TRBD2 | CASSPRTSDYNEQFF
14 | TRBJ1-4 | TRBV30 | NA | CASLRTDPNEKLFF
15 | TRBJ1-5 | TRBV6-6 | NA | CASSYSRNSNQPQHF
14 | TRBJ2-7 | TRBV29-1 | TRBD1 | CSVHRDREIHEQYF
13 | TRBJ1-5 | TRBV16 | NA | CASSQNRQDYEHF
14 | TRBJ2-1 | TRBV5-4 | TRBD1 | CASSLGTVDNEQFF
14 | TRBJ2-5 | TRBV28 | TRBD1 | CASSLTGGQETQYF
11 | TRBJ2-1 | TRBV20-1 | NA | CSASPSREQFF
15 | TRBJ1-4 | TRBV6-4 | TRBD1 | CASSKTGTANEKLFF
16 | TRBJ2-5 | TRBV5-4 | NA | CASSRTPDGEQETQYF
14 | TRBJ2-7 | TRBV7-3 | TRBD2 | CASSRTSGGDEQYF
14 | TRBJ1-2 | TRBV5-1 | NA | CASRVSTASYGYTF
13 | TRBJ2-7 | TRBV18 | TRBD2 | CASSTSGTYEQYF
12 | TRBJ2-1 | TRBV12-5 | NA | CASGTPSNEQFF
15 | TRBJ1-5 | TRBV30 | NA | CAWGAAVAGNQPQHF
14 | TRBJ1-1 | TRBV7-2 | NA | CASSSTARSAEAFF
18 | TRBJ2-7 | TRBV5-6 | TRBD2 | CASSLLPWLAGGTYEQYF
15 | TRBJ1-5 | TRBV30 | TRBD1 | CAWSVPGGPQWPQHF
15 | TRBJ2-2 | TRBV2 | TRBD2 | CASSGLAGFTGELFF
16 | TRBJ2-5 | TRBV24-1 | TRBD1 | CATSDGSRGRRETQYF
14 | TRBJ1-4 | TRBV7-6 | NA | CASSRGHINEKLFF
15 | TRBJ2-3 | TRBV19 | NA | CASRDRDMQADTQYF
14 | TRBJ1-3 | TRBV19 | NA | CASTPGHSGNTIYF
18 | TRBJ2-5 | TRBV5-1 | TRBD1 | CASSPRGSDRGLLETQYF
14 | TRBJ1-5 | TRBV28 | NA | CASSPPRVRQPQHF
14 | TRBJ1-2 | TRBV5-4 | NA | CASSLVGQMYGYTF
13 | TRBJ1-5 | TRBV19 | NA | CASTPTGDQPQHF
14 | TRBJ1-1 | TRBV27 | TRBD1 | CASTRDRGGTEAFF
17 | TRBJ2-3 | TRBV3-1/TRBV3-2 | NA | CASSQTTSPTVADTQYF
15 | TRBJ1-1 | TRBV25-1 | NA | CASSEYRAEGTRAFF
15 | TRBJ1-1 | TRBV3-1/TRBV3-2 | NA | CASSQSGRLNTEAFF
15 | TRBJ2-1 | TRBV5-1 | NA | CASSLESRGSNEQFF
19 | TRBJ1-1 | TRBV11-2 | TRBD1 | CASSLFPQGAKVTNTEAFF
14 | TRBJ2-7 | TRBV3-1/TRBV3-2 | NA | CASSRWDSAYEQYF
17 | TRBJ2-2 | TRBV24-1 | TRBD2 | CATQNWGLAGVTGELFF